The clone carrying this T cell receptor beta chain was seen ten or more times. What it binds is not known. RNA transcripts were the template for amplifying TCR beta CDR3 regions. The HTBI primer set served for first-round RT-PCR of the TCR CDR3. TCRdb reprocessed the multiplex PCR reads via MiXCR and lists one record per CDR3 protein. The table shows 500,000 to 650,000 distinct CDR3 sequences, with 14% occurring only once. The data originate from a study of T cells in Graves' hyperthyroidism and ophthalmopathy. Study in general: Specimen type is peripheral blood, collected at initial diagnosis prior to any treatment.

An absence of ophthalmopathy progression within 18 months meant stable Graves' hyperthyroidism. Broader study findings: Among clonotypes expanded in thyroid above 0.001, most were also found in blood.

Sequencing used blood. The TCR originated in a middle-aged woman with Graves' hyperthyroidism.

CDR3 protein: CATSDSRDPNEQFF. In DNA form, the CDR3 reads TGTGCCACCAGTGATTCGAGGGACCCCAATGAGCAGTTCTTC. The rearrangement joins TRBV24-1 to TRBJ2-1, with D tentatively TRBD1 or TRBD2 (5 bases each). The V and J ends lost 2 bases and 6 bases respectively, with 10 bases between them. The CDR3 contains 14 residues. Germline CDR1 and CDR2: KGHDR and SFDVKD.